This T cell receptor beta chain was observed in a study of follicular helper T cells after annual influenza vaccination. The overall study: Sampling occurred days 0, 7 and 28 after each influenza vaccination.

The V gene's germline CDR1 is MDHEN and CDR2 SYDVKM. Germline trimming cut 7 bases from V and 3 bases from J; bases unmatched to any gene: 12. The CDR3 is 16 residues long. Time point given: 2015-2016 season, 7 days after influenza vaccination. Data came from immunoSEQ multiplex PCR; TCRdb stores just in-frame clones and leaves some out. The table includes roughly 4,200 clones, roughly four fifths detected once. Study findings and constraints: Rare clonotypes were missed; only about 9-21% of cells gave TCRB.

With respect to this clone: Its matching antigen is unknown.

This TCR was recovered from an adult who received the influenza vaccine. The rearrangement links TRBV28 to TRBJ2-4, with TRBD1 matching over 7 bases. The sample here was CXCR5+ CD38- circulating T follicular helper cells from blood, taken 7 days after influenza vaccination. As to subset: circulating Tfh, non-naive CD4+CXCR5+PD-1+ (ICOS+CD38+ or ICOS-CD38-). CDR3 in amino acids: CASKPGTAGGKNIQYF. The CDR3 nucleotides are TGTGCCAGCAAGCCGGGGACAGCAGGGGGCAAAAACATTCAGTACTTC.